These T cell receptor beta chains were read from a single sample in a study of blood T cell repertoires in COVID-19. Here immunoSEQ multiplex PCR was the method, and the copy in TCRdb shows in-frame clones only, minus some. The data hold more than 45,000 clones, with around 76% observed a single time. The sequenced sample was peripheral blood. All receptors derive from a human donor in a cohort sampled during active COVID-19. Both conserved end residues are trimmed from each CDR3.

TRBV5-6 ASSLNRGVGELF
TRBV6-6 ASSYRQGPGDTQY
TRBV6-4 ASRPKQGVGNQPQH
TRBV10-1 ASSERFARQDGNTIY
TRBV28 ASTSGSSYEQY
TRBV9 ASSVGLADKSYEQY
TRBV7-2 ASSLVPYSGNTIY
TRBV27 ASSLYPYSGNTIY
TRBV4-3 ASSQERFGGRGYT
TRBV30 AWSAVLSGGAF
TRBV14 ASSQPGGSGNTIY
TRBV30 AWSVLTGTRTDTQY
TRBV5-1 ASSQGLAGGVDTQY
TRBV18 ASSPNSQGDYGYT
TRBV7-2 ASSLLALNEQY
TRBV10-3 AISAQGPNSPLH
TRBV30 AWRDTGGNEKLF
TRBV4-2 ASSQRGLSGAYNSPLH
TRBV9 ASSEDSGANVLT
TRBV29-1 SVEDPGQPYGYT
TRBV6-2/TRBV6-3 ASSTGTEAF
TRBV11-2 ASVRGLFGTYEQY
TRBV30 AWGTSGSSEQY
TRBV20-1 SASYGGSSYEQY
TRBV30 ASGGWERHGYT
TRBV28 ASSLPRGRNEQY
TRBV2 ASSSGWLSEKLF
TRBV10-1 ASSDGASGTYEQY
TRBV20-1 SASPLRDSPYVEAF
TRBV3-1/TRBV3-2 ASSLRQEQAGPLH
TRBV27 ASSLFSRRGTNTARYYT
TRBV6-5 ASVAGTGVKGYT
TRBV18 ASSPDRVSYEQY
TRBV11-2 ASSLTATGLAENYEQY
TRBV7-9 ASSLARTGPVH
TRBV11-2 ASSPQGVYTEAF
TRBV3-1/TRBV3-2 ASSTSGGSYEQY
TRBV5-1 ASSFQGYGYT
TRBV6-5 ASRKGEKLF
TRBV10-1 ASSESLGLADEQY
TRBV19 ASSISQGPLH
TRBV10-3 AISPYGGLDTEAF